This is a list of T cell receptor beta chains from one sample in a study of T cell changes during pregnancy in multiple sclerosis. Clones were sequenced by immunoSEQ multiplex PCR, and TCRdb holds only the in-frame ones, with some missing. Of some 77,000 clones listed, more than 80% are singletons. The source was peripheral blood, collected in the second trimester of pregnancy. Source of these receptors: a female donor in good health, enrolled as a control in a pregnancy study. The CDR3 runs from the conserved cysteine through the conserved F or W. D genes are given only for firm matches. Only part of the rows carry a size: once, few, many, or a class if the clone is expanded.

clone_size: .; d_call: .; v_call: TRBV7-2; j_call: TRBJ1-2; cdr3_nt: TGTGCCAGCAGAATGGGGCCTTCCTCCAACTATGGCTACACCTTC; cdr3_aa: CASRMGPSSNYGYTF
clone_size: few; d_call: .; v_call: TRBV5-6; j_call: TRBJ2-7; cdr3_nt: TGTGCCAGCAGCTCTTCCTACGAGCAGTACTTC; cdr3_aa: CASSSSYEQYF
clone_size: .; d_call: .; v_call: TRBV9; j_call: TRBJ1-2; cdr3_nt: TGTGCCAGCAGCGTCGGAACTTCCAGGGGAGAGGGCTACACCTTC; cdr3_aa: CASSVGTSRGEGYTF
clone_size: .; d_call: .; v_call: TRBV5-1; j_call: TRBJ1-2; cdr3_nt: TGCGCCAGCAGCTTGGCCCAGGGTAGCTACACCTTC; cdr3_aa: CASSLAQGSYTF
clone_size: .; d_call: .; v_call: TRBV5-4; j_call: TRBJ1-2; cdr3_nt: TGTGCCAGCAGCCGCGGGACGGGGGCTAACTATGGCTACACCTTC; cdr3_aa: CASSRGTGANYGYTF
clone_size: .; d_call: .; v_call: TRBV13; j_call: TRBJ1-6; cdr3_nt: TGTGCCAGCAGCAAGCGGGGGGACAAGAATTCACCCCTCCACTTT; cdr3_aa: CASSKRGDKNSPLHF
clone_size: once; d_call: TRBD1; v_call: TRBV5-1; j_call: TRBJ2-7; cdr3_nt: TGCGCCAGCAGCTCGGGACAGACCAACGAGCAGTACTTC; cdr3_aa: CASSSGQTNEQYF
clone_size: .; d_call: TRBD1; v_call: TRBV5-1; j_call: TRBJ2-2; cdr3_nt: TGCGCCAGCAGCCAGACAGGGGCCCCCGGGGAGCTGTTTTTT; cdr3_aa: CASSQTGAPGELFF
clone_size: .; d_call: TRBD1; v_call: TRBV28; j_call: TRBJ1-3; cdr3_nt: TGTGCCAGCAGTCGGGACAGGTTATCAGGCACCATATATTTT; cdr3_aa: CASSRDRLSGTIYF
clone_size: .; d_call: .; v_call: TRBV7-2; j_call: TRBJ2-7; cdr3_nt: TGTGCCAGCAGTCCAGACAGGAGCGAGCAGTACTTC; cdr3_aa: CASSPDRSEQYF
clone_size: .; d_call: TRBD1; v_call: TRBV4-3; j_call: TRBJ1-6; cdr3_nt: TGCGCCAGCAGCCCGAAACAGGGACAGTATAATTCACCCCTCCACTTT; cdr3_aa: CASSPKQGQYNSPLHF
clone_size: .; d_call: .; v_call: TRBV7-9; j_call: TRBJ2-3; cdr3_nt: TGTGCCTCTGGTCGGGGTAGCGGCGGAATAAAAGATACGCAGTATTTT; cdr3_aa: CASGRGSGGIKDTQYF
clone_size: .; d_call: .; v_call: TRBV4-3; j_call: TRBJ1-2; cdr3_nt: TGCGCCAGCAGCCGCGGATCAGGGGTCGGCTACACCTTC; cdr3_aa: CASSRGSGVGYTF
clone_size: .; d_call: .; v_call: TRBV14; j_call: TRBJ2-5; cdr3_nt: TGTGCCAGCAGCGCCCGACTACTTGCCAATCAAGAGACCCAGTACTTC; cdr3_aa: CASSARLLANQETQYF
clone_size: .; d_call: .; v_call: TRBV6-1; j_call: TRBJ2-1; cdr3_nt: TGTGCCAGCAGTGAATACCAGGGCAACGATGAGCAGTTCTTC; cdr3_aa: CASSEYQGNDEQFF
clone_size: once; d_call: TRBD1; v_call: TRBV28; j_call: TRBJ1-5; cdr3_nt: TGTGCCAGCAGGAATGACAGGGCGTACAATCAGCCCCAGCATTTT; cdr3_aa: CASRNDRAYNQPQHF
clone_size: .; d_call: TRBD1; v_call: TRBV29-1; j_call: TRBJ1-1; cdr3_nt: TGCAGCGTTGTCCGGACAGGGAACACTGAAGCTTTCTTT; cdr3_aa: CSVVRTGNTEAFF
clone_size: .; d_call: .; v_call: TRBV12-5; j_call: TRBJ2-3; cdr3_nt: TGTGCTAGTGGTTTGACATCCACAGATACGCAGTATTTT; cdr3_aa: CASGLTSTDTQYF
clone_size: .; d_call: .; v_call: TRBV16; j_call: TRBJ1-2; cdr3_nt: TGTGCCAGCAGCCAGATGGCAGGGTCCCAAGGTGGCTACACCTTC; cdr3_aa: CASSQMAGSQGGYTF
clone_size: .; d_call: TRBD1; v_call: TRBV6-6; j_call: TRBJ2-1; cdr3_nt: TGTGCCAGCAGTTACTCCAACAGGGGGCCCTACAATGAGCAGTTCTTC; cdr3_aa: CASSYSNRGPYNEQFF
clone_size: few; d_call: .; v_call: TRBV30; j_call: TRBJ1-2; cdr3_nt: TGTGCCTGGAGTGCCTACCACAACTATGGCTACACCTTC; cdr3_aa: CAWSAYHNYGYTF
clone_size: .; d_call: .; v_call: TRBV30; j_call: TRBJ1-2; cdr3_nt: TGTGCCTGGAGTGTGACCCAAAGGGGTGGCTACACCTTC; cdr3_aa: CAWSVTQRGGYTF
clone_size: .; d_call: .; v_call: TRBV7-2; j_call: TRBJ2-2; cdr3_nt: TGTGCCAGCAGCCCGGAGGGCGGAACCGGGGAGCTGTTTTTT; cdr3_aa: CASSPEGGTGELFF
clone_size: once; d_call: .; v_call: TRBV6-5; j_call: TRBJ1-4; cdr3_nt: TGTGCCAGCAGTTACTCGATGACAGGCTTAAATGAAAAACTGTTTTTT; cdr3_aa: CASSYSMTGLNEKLFF
clone_size: .; d_call: TRBD2; v_call: TRBV2; j_call: TRBJ2-3; cdr3_nt: TGTGCCAGCAGGGTCTCGGGGGGGCCAAGGGATACGCAGTATTTT; cdr3_aa: CASRVSGGPRDTQYF
clone_size: .; d_call: .; v_call: TRBV5-4; j_call: TRBJ1-6; cdr3_nt: TGTGCCAGCAGGCTTATCGGGGAACCCCTCCACTTT; cdr3_aa: CASRLIGEPLHF
clone_size: .; d_call: .; v_call: TRBV28; j_call: TRBJ1-6; cdr3_nt: TGTGCCAGCTCGACGGGTCGGCTGAAATTATCACCCCTCCACTTT; cdr3_aa: CASSTGRLKLSPLHF
clone_size: .; d_call: TRBD2; v_call: TRBV9; j_call: TRBJ2-3; cdr3_nt: TGTGCCAGCAGCGCCCCCCGGGGGGGGGCCGCAGATACGCAGTATTTT; cdr3_aa: CASSAPRGGAADTQYF
clone_size: .; d_call: .; v_call: TRBV4-1; j_call: TRBJ2-3; cdr3_nt: TGCGCCAGCAGCCAACCAACTAGCTTAGATACGCAGTATTTT; cdr3_aa: CASSQPTSLDTQYF